The T cell receptor beta chain described here comes from a study of siplizumab effects on memory and regulatory T cells. About 10^5 TCR templates per sample were sequenced. Some clones are missing from TCRdb's copy, which holds only in-frame ones; the method was immunoSEQ multiplex PCR. The sample holds 90,000 to 120,000 clones, around 90% seen once. Broader study findings: Naive T cells were seemingly more diverse than memory cells, and major contributions to the alloresponse seemed to be made by them. Mappable alloreactive CD4+ clones came from Treg cells more than 55% of the time on average with siplizumab, against about 25% in controls.

With 2 bases removed from V and 5 bases from J, the gap between germline ends came to 6 bases. Per germline, CDR1 LGHNT and CDR2 FRNRAP. The length of the CDR3 is 13 residues. This clone was detected only a few times. Its antigen is not known. The material sequenced was CD4+ T cells sorted from blood. This TCR was recovered from a human donor in good health. Some clones in this sample may be carry-over from other donors' samples. The V and J genes are TRBV12-5 and TRBJ2-2; no reliable D call. The CDR3 loop reads CASGLWYTGELFF. CDR3 coding DNA: TGTGCTAGTGGTTTGTGGTATACCGGGGAGCTGTTTTTT. Full variable domain (outside the CDR3, taken from reference TRBV12-5 and TRBJ2-2): DARVTQTPRHKVTEMGQEVTMRCQPILGHNTVFWYRQTMMQGLELLAYFRNRAPLDDSGMPKDRFSAEMPDATLATLKIQPSEPRDSAVYFCASGLWYTGELFFGEGSRLTVL.